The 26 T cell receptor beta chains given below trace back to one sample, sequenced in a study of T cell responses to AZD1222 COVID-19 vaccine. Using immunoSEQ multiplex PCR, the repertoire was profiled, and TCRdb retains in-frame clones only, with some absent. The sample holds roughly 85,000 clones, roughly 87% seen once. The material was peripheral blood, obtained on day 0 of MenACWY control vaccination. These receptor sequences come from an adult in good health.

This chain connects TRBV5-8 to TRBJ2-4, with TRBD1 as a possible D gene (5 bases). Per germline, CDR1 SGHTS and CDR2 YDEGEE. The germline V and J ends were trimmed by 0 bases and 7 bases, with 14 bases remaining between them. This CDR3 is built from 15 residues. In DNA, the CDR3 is TGTGCCAGCAGCTTGGTTAGGGGCCCAAAGAACATTCAGTACTTC. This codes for CASSLVRGPKNIQYF.

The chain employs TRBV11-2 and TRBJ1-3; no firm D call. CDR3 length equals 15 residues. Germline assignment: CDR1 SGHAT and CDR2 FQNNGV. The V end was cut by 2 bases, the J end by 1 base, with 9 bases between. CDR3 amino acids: CASSLQRTSGNTIYF. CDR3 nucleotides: TGTGCCAGCAGCTTACAGAGGACTTCTGGAAACACCATATATTTT.

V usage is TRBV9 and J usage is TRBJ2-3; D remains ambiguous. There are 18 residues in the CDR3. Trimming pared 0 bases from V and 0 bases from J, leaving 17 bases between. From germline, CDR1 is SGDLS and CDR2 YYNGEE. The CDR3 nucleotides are TGTGCCAGCAGCGTAGGGACGGGCGGCGATTTGAGCACAGATACGCAGTATTTT. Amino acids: CASSVGTGGDLSTDTQYF.

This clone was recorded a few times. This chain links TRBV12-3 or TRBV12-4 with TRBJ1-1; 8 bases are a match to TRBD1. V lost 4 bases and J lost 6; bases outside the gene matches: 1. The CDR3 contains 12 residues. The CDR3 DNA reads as TGTGCCAGCAGTTGGACAGGGCCTGAAGCTTTCTTT. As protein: CASSWTGPEAFF.

CDR3 protein: CASSSGYGYTF. Here the CDR3 DNA reads TGTGCCAGCAGTTCAGGGTATGGCTACACCTTC. The chain is built from TRBV28 and TRBJ1-2; D is possibly TRBD1 (5 bases). The germline V gene encodes CDR1 MDHEN and CDR2 SYDVKM. The CDR3 has 11 amino acids. The V end was cut by 4 bases, the J end by 5 bases, with 5 bases between.

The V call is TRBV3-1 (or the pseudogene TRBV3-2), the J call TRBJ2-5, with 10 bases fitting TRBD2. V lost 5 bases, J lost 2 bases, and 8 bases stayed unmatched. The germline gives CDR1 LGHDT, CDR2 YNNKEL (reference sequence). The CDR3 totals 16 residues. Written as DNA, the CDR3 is TGTGCCAGCAGCGTCAGCTTAGCGGGGGGACAAGAGACCCAGTACTTC. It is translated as CASSVSLAGGQETQYF.

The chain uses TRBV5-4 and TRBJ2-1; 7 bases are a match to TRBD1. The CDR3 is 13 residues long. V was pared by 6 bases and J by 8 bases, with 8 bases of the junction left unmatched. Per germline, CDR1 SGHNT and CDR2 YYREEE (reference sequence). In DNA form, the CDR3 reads TGTGCCAGCACCACGGGACAGTTGGATGAGCAGTTCTTC. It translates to CASTTGQLDEQFF.

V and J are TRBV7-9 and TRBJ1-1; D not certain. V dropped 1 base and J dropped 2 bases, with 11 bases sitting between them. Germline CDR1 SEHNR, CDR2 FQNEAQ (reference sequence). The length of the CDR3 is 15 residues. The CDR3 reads CASSLGRATNTEAFF. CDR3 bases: TGTGCCAGCAGCTTAGGTAGGGCCACAAACACTGAAGCTTTCTTT. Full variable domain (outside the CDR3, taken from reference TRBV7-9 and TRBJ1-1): DTGVSQNPRHKITKRGQNVTFRCDPISEHNRLYWYRQTLGQGPEFLTYFQNEAQLEKSRLLSDRFSAERPKGSFSTLEIQRTEQGDSAMYLCASSLGRATNTEAFFGQGTRLTVV.

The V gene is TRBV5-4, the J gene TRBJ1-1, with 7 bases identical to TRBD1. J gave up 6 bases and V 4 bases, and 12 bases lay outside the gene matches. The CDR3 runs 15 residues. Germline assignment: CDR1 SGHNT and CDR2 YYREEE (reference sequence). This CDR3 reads CASSPRGRWNSEAFF. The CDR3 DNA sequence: TGTGCCAGCAGCCCGAGGGGGCGGTGGAATTCTGAAGCTTTCTTT. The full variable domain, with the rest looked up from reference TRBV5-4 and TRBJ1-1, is ETGVTQSPTHLIKTRGQQVTLRCSSQSGHNTVSWYQQALGQGPQFIFQYYREEENGRGNFPPRFSGLQFPNYSSELNVNALELDDSALYLCASSPRGRWNSEAFFGQGTRLTVV.

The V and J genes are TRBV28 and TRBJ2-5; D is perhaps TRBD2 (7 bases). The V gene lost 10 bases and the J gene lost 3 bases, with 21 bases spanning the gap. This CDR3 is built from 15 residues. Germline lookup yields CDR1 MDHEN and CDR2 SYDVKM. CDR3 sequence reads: CATSRDGGTKETQYF. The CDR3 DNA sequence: TGTGCCACTTCTAGGGACGGGGGGACAAAAGAGACCCAGTACTTC.

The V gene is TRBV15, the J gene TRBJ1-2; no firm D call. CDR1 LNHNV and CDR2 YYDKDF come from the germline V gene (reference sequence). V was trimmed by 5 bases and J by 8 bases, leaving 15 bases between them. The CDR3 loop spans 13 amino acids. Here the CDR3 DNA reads TGTGCCACCAGCTATACACCAAGGGAGGGCTACACCTTC. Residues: CATSYTPREGYTF. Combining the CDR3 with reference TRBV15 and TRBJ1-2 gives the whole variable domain DAMVIQNPRYQVTQFGKPVTLSCSQTLNHNVMYWYQQKSSQAPKLLFHYYDKDFNNEADTPDNFQSRRPNTSFCFLDIRSPGLGDTAMYLCATSYTPREGYTFGSGTRLTVV.

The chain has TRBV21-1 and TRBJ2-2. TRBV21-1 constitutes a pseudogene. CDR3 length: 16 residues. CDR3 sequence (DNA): TGTGCCAGCAGCAAAGATTTGGACGGAGACACCGGGGAGCTGTTTTTT. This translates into CASSKDLDGDTGELFF.

CDR3 in amino acids: CASSLEAGKDTQYF. CDR3 DNA: TGCGCCAGCAGCTTGGAGGCAGGGAAGGATACGCAGTATTTT. The chain combines TRBV5-1 with TRBJ2-3, with D possibly being TRBD1 (5 bases). Germline loops: CDR1 SGHRS, CDR2 YFSETQ. This CDR3 has 14 residues. Trimming removed 0 bases at V and 6 bases at J, with 11 bases between.

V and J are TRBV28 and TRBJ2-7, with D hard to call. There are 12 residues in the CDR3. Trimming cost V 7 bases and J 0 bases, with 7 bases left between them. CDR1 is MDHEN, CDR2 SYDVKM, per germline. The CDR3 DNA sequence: TGTGCCAGCATCAAAAGCTCCTACGAGCAGTACTTC. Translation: CASIKSSYEQYF.

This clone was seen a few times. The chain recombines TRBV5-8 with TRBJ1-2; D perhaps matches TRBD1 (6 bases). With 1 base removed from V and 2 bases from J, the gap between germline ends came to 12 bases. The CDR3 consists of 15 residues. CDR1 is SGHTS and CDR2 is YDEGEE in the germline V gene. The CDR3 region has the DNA TGTGCCAGCAGCTTGACAGGGTTACGGAACTATGGCTACACCTTC. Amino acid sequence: CASSLTGLRNYGYTF.

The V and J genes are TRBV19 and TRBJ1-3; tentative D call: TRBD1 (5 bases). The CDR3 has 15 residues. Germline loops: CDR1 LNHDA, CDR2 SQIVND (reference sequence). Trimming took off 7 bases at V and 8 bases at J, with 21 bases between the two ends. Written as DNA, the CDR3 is TGTGCCAGTACTCGTACCGGGAACGCCAGGGACACCATATATTTT. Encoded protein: CASTRTGNARDTIYF.

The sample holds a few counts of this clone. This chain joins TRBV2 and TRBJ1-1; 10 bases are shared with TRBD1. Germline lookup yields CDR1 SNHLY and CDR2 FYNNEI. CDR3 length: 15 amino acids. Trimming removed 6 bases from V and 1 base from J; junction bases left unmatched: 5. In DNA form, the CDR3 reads TGTGCCAGCAGACCCGGGACAGGGGAGAACACTGAAGCTTTCTTT. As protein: CASRPGTGENTEAFF.

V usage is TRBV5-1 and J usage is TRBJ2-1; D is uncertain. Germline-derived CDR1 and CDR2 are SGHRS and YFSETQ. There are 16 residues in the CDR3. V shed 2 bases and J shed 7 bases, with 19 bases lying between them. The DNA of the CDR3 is TGCGCCAGCAGCTTAGATGGCAGGAGCCTACAAAATGAGCAGTTCTTC. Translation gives CASSLDGRSLQNEQFF.

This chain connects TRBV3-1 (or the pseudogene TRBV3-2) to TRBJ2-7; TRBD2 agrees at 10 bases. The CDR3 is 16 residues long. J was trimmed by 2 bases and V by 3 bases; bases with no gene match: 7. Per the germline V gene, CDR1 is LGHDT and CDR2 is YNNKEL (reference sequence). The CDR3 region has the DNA TGTGCCAGCAGCCACGAGGGACTAGCGTCAGCCTACGAGCAGTACTTC. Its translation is CASSHEGLASAYEQYF.

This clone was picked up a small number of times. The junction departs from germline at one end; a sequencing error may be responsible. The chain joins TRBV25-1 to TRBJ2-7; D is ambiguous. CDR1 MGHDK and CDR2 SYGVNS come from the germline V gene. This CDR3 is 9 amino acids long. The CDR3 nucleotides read TGTGCCAGCAGTGAATCTGCACGCTTC. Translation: CASSESARF.

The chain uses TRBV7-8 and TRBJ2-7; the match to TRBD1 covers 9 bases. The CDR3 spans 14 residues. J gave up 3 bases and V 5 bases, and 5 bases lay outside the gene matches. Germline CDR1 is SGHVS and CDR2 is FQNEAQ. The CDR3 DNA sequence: TGTGCCAGCAGCCCGGACAGGGGTGGCTACGAGCAGTACTTC. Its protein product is CASSPDRGGYEQYF.

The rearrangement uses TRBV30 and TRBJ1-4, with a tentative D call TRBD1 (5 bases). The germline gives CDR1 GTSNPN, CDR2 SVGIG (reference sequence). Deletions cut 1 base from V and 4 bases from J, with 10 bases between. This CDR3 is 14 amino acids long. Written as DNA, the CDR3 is TGTGCCTGGAGTGCGGGACGGAATAATGAAAAACTGTTTTTT. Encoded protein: CAWSAGRNNEKLFF. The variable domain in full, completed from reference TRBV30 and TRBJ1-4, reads SQTIHQWPATLVQPVGSPLSLECTVEGTSNPNLYWYRQAAGRGLQLLFYSVGIGQISSEVPQNLSASRPQDRQFILSSKKLLLSDSGFYLCAWSAGRNNEKLFFGSGTQLSVL.

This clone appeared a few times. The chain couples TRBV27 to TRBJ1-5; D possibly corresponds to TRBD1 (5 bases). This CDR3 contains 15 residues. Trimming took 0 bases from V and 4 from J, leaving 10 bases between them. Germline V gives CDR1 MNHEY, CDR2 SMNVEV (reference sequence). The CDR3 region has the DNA TGTGCCAGCAGTTTATCAAACGACAGAAATCAGCCCCAGCATTTT. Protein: CASSLSNDRNQPQHF.

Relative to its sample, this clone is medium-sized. The DNA for the CDR3 is TGTGCCAGCAGTTCAAATGACTTGGCGGGGGAGCAGTACTTC. This encodes CASSSNDLAGEQYF. The chain couples TRBV9 to TRBJ2-7; D is perhaps TRBD2 (6 bases). Germline CDR1 reads SGDLS; CDR2 reads YYNGEE. This CDR3 is 14 amino acids long. V was trimmed by 5 bases and J by 7 bases, leaving 19 bases between them.

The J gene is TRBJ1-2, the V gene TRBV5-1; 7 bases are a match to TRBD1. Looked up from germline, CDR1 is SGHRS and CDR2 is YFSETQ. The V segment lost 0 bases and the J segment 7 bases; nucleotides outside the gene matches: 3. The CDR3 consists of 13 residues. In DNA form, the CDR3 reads TGCGCCAGCAGCTTGGGAGGGGGCCTTGGCTACACCTTC. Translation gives CASSLGGGLGYTF.

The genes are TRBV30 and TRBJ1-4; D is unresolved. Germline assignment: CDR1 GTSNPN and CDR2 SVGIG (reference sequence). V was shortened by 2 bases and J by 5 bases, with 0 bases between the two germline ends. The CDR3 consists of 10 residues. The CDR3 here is CAWSNEKLFF. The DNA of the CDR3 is TGTGCCTGGAGTAATGAAAAACTGTTTTTT.